This note documents a single TCR beta chain sequence. This specimen belongs to a study of T cells after somatic rescue of genetic block. Germline V gene data show CDR1 as MNHNY and CDR2 as SVGAGI (reference sequence). V was shortened by 5 bases and J by 1 base, with 12 bases between the two germline ends. CDR3 length equals 14 residues. Measured with immunoSEQ multiplex PCR; TCRdb has only the in-frame clones, and not every one. Altogether over 10,000 clones are present, 71% being singletons, with the ten largest covering approximately 12%. The chain combines TRBV6-6 with TRBJ2-7; TRBD1 or TRBD2 may be the D gene (5 bases each). Sequenced: peripheral blood mononuclear cells (PBMCs). This sequence was found in a boy between 10 and 17 years old. In DNA, the CDR3 is TGTGCCAGCAGTCGGGGCGAGGGGTCCTACGAGCAGTACTTC. Its translation: CASSRGEGSYEQYF.